Below, one TCR beta chain is given with its context. What it binds is not known. This sample was included in a study of T cells expressing NK-cell markers. Background on the study: Sorted CD3+CD56-NKG2C+, CD3+CD56+NKG2C+ and CD3+CD56+NKG2C- T cells supplied the TCR beta repertoires.

From germline, CDR1 is DFQATT and CDR2 SNEGSKA (reference sequence). This CDR3 has 11 amino acids. UMIs accompanied the 5'RACE template switching by which TCR beta cDNA was made. TCRdb re-called the 5' RACE reads; every CDR3 protein appears as one record, without DNA. The table for this sample gives over 150,000 distinct CDR3 sequences. Study-wide points: Certain NKG2C+ T cell clones were expanded, and their HCMV specificity remained unclear.

The V call is TRBV20-1, the J call TRBJ2-7; absent DNA, TCRdb's TRBD1 call cannot be checked. Sequenced sample: blood T cells: a sorted CD56 or NKG2C T cell subset, CD4+ or CD8+ T cells, or bulk PBMC T cells (not recorded which). The clonotype originates from a woman aged 45 to 65 in good health. This chain's CDR3 is CSASWGDEQYF.